This T cell receptor (beta chain) is from a study of beta chain features in type 1 diabetes. The germline V gene encodes CDR1 MDHEN and CDR2 SYDVKM. The length of the CDR3 is 11 residues. Trimming stripped 1 base from V and 10 bases from J, with 8 bases between. This clone was counted once. Its specificity is unknown. Isolation of CD4+ naive, central memory, regulatory and stem cell-like memory cells was achieved by sorting via CD45RO/CCR7/CD25/CD127/CD95/CD27. General study findings and limits: Type 1 diabetes patients showed a moderate but significant shortening of TCRB CDR3s in all four CD4+ subsets. With patients and controls alike, PCR might favor shorter templates to an equal degree. More deletions and fewer insertions at VDJ junctions were seen in type 1 diabetes patients.

The study reverse transcribed the entire isolated RNA, so it sequenced expressed TCRB transcripts. Clones were read by immunoSEQ multiplex PCR, and TCRdb kept only the in-frame ones, dropping some. The sample consists of fewer than 250,000 clones, 68% of them appearing once. This receptor was obtained from a man aged 25-45 years in good health. The chain combines TRBV28 with TRBJ2-7, with a tentative D call TRBD1 (5 bases). Specimen: naive CD4+ T cells from blood. The CDR3 spells CASSLSREQYF. As DNA, the CDR3 is TGTGCCAGCAGTTTATCCAGGGAACAGTACTTC.